Listed below are T cell receptor beta chains from one sample, sequenced in a study of blood T cell repertoires in COVID-19. Profiling relied on immunoSEQ multiplex PCR, and the TCRdb table lists in-frame clones only, not all of them. Here the sample spans some 100,000 clones, 85% to 90% being singletons. Sequenced input: peripheral blood. These receptors came from a woman aged 65 to 85 with acute or convalescent COVID-19. Each CDR3 is given with its conserved first and last residue. The D gene is left open where the match is weak. A row's size may be missing; if present it is once, few, many or a size class.

J gene: TRBJ2-7; CDR3 length: 14; clone size: -; D gene: -; V gene: TRBV4-1; CDR3 protein: CASSQEAGYYEQYF; CDR3 DNA: TGCGCCAGCAGCCAAGAGGCAGGATACTACGAGCAGTACTTC
J gene: TRBJ2-3; CDR3 length: 14; clone size: -; D gene: -; V gene: TRBV6-5; CDR3 protein: CASSYRFNTDTQYF; CDR3 DNA: TGTGCCAGCAGTTACCGTTTTAACACAGATACGCAGTATTTT
J gene: TRBJ1-1; CDR3 length: 13; clone size: -; D gene: -; V gene: TRBV2; CDR3 protein: CASIQGSGTEAFF; CDR3 DNA: TGTGCCAGCATACAGGGATCGGGCACTGAAGCTTTCTTT
J gene: TRBJ2-7; CDR3 length: 16; clone size: -; D gene: -; V gene: TRBV28; CDR3 protein: CASSMPGTHFSYEQYF; CDR3 DNA: TGTGCCAGCAGTATGCCCGGGACACATTTCTCCTACGAGCAGTACTTC
J gene: TRBJ1-5; CDR3 length: 15; clone size: -; D gene: -; V gene: TRBV7-3; CDR3 protein: CASSLTGGSNQPQHF; CDR3 DNA: TGTGCCAGCAGCTTAACAGGGGGTAGCAATCAGCCCCAGCATTTT
J gene: TRBJ1-2; CDR3 length: 16; clone size: -; D gene: -; V gene: TRBV2; CDR3 protein: CASSERSGLSNYGYTF; CDR3 DNA: TGTGCCAGCAGTGAACGGTCAGGGCTAAGTAACTATGGCTACACCTTC
J gene: TRBJ1-3; CDR3 length: 14; clone size: -; D gene: -; V gene: TRBV6-6; CDR3 protein: CASSLDSKGNTIYF; CDR3 DNA: TGTGCCAGCAGCCTAGACAGTAAGGGAAACACCATATATTTT
J gene: TRBJ2-3; CDR3 length: 18; clone size: -; D gene: TRBD2; V gene: TRBV11-3; CDR3 protein: CASSCRAGSGYITDTQYF; CDR3 DNA: TGTGCCAGCAGCTGTAGGGCGGGTAGCGGGTATATCACAGATACGCAGTATTTT
J gene: TRBJ1-6; CDR3 length: 17; clone size: -; D gene: TRBD1; V gene: TRBV7-9; CDR3 protein: CASSLGVGAGGNSPLHF; CDR3 DNA: TGTGCCAGCAGCTTAGGGGTCGGGGCAGGGGGTAATTCACCCCTCCACTTT
J gene: TRBJ2-7; CDR3 length: 16; clone size: once; D gene: -; V gene: TRBV28; CDR3 protein: CASSSPTGYLSYEQYF; CDR3 DNA: TGTGCCAGCAGTTCCCCGACAGGATACCTCTCCTACGAGCAGTACTTC
J gene: TRBJ2-7; CDR3 length: 15; clone size: -; D gene: TRBD2; V gene: TRBV19; CDR3 protein: CASSTFPRGLYEQYF; CDR3 DNA: TGTGCCAGTAGTACCTTTCCCCGGGGACTATACGAGCAGTACTTC
J gene: TRBJ1-2; CDR3 length: 10; clone size: once; D gene: -; V gene: TRBV30; CDR3 protein: CAWRADGYTF; CDR3 DNA: TGTGCCTGGAGGGCAGATGGCTACACCTTC
J gene: TRBJ1-5; CDR3 length: 12; clone size: few; D gene: -; V gene: TRBV27; CDR3 protein: CASKQGHQPQHF; CDR3 DNA: TGTGCCAGCAAGCAGGGGCACCAGCCCCAGCATTTT
J gene: TRBJ2-3; CDR3 length: 13; clone size: -; D gene: -; V gene: TRBV4-1; CDR3 protein: CASSQRQTDTQYF; CDR3 DNA: TGCGCCAGCAGCCAAAGACAAACAGATACGCAGTATTTT
J gene: TRBJ1-5; CDR3 length: 15; clone size: -; D gene: -; V gene: TRBV7-6; CDR3 protein: CASSQDSYSNQPQHF; CDR3 DNA: TGTGCCAGCAGCCAAGACAGTTATAGCAATCAGCCCCAGCATTTT
J gene: TRBJ2-1; CDR3 length: 12; clone size: -; D gene: -; V gene: TRBV30; CDR3 protein: CAWSVQQGLDFF; CDR3 DNA: TGTGCCTGGAGTGTACAGCAGGGTTTAGATTTCTTC
J gene: TRBJ1-4; CDR3 length: 17; clone size: -; D gene: TRBD1; V gene: TRBV28; CDR3 protein: CASSYGQPDRAGEKLFF; CDR3 DNA: TGTGCCAGCAGTTACGGGCAGCCGGACAGGGCTGGAGAAAAACTGTTTTTT
J gene: TRBJ1-6; CDR3 length: 15; clone size: -; D gene: TRBD1; V gene: TRBV15; CDR3 protein: CATSRDRAYNSPLHF; CDR3 DNA: TGTGCCACCAGCAGGGACAGGGCCTATAATTCACCCCTCCACTTT
J gene: TRBJ1-1; CDR3 length: 13; clone size: -; D gene: -; V gene: TRBV6-1; CDR3 protein: CASSEATNTEAFF; CDR3 DNA: TGTGCCAGCAGTGAAGCCACAAACACTGAAGCTTTCTTT
J gene: TRBJ2-7; CDR3 length: 14; clone size: -; D gene: TRBD1; V gene: TRBV28; CDR3 protein: CASFPGQGAYEQYF; CDR3 DNA: TGTGCCAGTTTTCCGGGGCAGGGGGCCTACGAGCAGTACTTC
J gene: TRBJ2-5; CDR3 length: 17; clone size: -; D gene: TRBD2; V gene: TRBV7-7; CDR3 protein: CASSAGLAGGTKETQYF; CDR3 DNA: TGTGCCAGCAGCGCGGGACTAGCGGGAGGAACCAAAGAGACCCAGTACTTC
J gene: TRBJ2-2; CDR3 length: 14; clone size: -; D gene: TRBD1; V gene: TRBV23-1; CDR3 protein: CASRRQGNTGELFF; CDR3 DNA: TGCGCCAGCAGAAGACAGGGGAACACCGGGGAGCTGTTTTTT
J gene: TRBJ2-1; CDR3 length: 15; clone size: -; D gene: TRBD2; V gene: TRBV6-5; CDR3 protein: CASSYSGEGYNEQFF; CDR3 DNA: TGTGCCAGCAGTTACTCCGGGGAGGGCTACAATGAGCAGTTCTTC
J gene: TRBJ1-4; CDR3 length: 14; clone size: -; D gene: -; V gene: TRBV11-1; CDR3 protein: CASSQTDTNEKLFF; CDR3 DNA: TGTGCCAGCAGCCAGACAGACACTAATGAAAAACTGTTTTTT
J gene: TRBJ2-3; CDR3 length: 13; clone size: once; D gene: -; V gene: TRBV24-1; CDR3 protein: CATQGPGTDTQYF; CDR3 DNA: TGTGCCACCCAGGGGCCGGGCACAGATACGCAGTATTTT
J gene: TRBJ2-3; CDR3 length: 13; clone size: -; D gene: -; V gene: TRBV18; CDR3 protein: CASSRDTTDTQYF; CDR3 DNA: TGTGCCAGCTCTCGGGACACCACAGATACGCAGTATTTT
J gene: TRBJ1-1; CDR3 length: 15; clone size: -; D gene: -; V gene: TRBV11-3; CDR3 protein: CASSSSGAVNTEAFF; CDR3 DNA: TGTGCCAGCAGCTCGTCTGGGGCCGTGAACACTGAAGCTTTCTTT
J gene: TRBJ2-1; CDR3 length: 13; clone size: -; D gene: TRBD2; V gene: TRBV29-1; CDR3 protein: CSVEGTRANEQFF; CDR3 DNA: TGCAGCGTTGAAGGGACTAGAGCCAATGAGCAGTTCTTC
J gene: TRBJ2-7; CDR3 length: 14; clone size: -; D gene: -; V gene: TRBV24-1; CDR3 protein: CATSDSDRSYEQYF; CDR3 DNA: TGTGCCACCAGTGATAGTGACAGGAGCTACGAGCAGTACTTC
J gene: TRBJ1-2; CDR3 length: 13; clone size: -; D gene: TRBD1; V gene: TRBV7-9; CDR3 protein: CASSQGQPPGYTF; CDR3 DNA: TGTGCCAGCAGCCAGGGACAGCCGCCCGGCTACACCTTC
J gene: TRBJ2-1; CDR3 length: 15; clone size: -; D gene: TRBD2; V gene: TRBV19; CDR3 protein: CASSISGSLYNEQFF; CDR3 DNA: TGTGCCAGTAGTATTAGCGGGAGCTTATACAATGAGCAGTTCTTC
J gene: TRBJ1-4; CDR3 length: 11; clone size: -; D gene: -; V gene: TRBV2; CDR3 protein: CASLGGEKLFF; CDR3 DNA: TGTGCCAGTTTGGGGGGGGAAAAACTGTTTTTT
J gene: TRBJ2-1; CDR3 length: 16; clone size: -; D gene: TRBD2; V gene: TRBV19; CDR3 protein: CASSETGGAPYNEQFF; CDR3 DNA: TGTGCCAGTAGTGAAACCGGGGGGGCCCCCTACAATGAGCAGTTCTTC
J gene: TRBJ2-5; CDR3 length: 16; clone size: -; D gene: TRBD2; V gene: TRBV25-1; CDR3 protein: CASSEFLGLAQETQYF; CDR3 DNA: TGTGCCAGCAGTGAGTTTCTAGGACTAGCCCAAGAGACCCAGTACTTC
J gene: TRBJ1-6; CDR3 length: 14; clone size: -; D gene: TRBD1; V gene: TRBV18; CDR3 protein: CASSLDRGGSPLHF; CDR3 DNA: TGTGCCAGCTCACTCGACAGGGGCGGCTCACCCCTCCACTTT
J gene: TRBJ1-5; CDR3 length: 16; clone size: once; D gene: -; V gene: TRBV6-6; CDR3 protein: CASSIGSDYSNQPQHF; CDR3 DNA: TGTGCCAGCAGCATAGGGTCAGACTATAGCAATCAGCCCCAGCATTTT
J gene: TRBJ2-1; CDR3 length: 15; clone size: -; D gene: TRBD2; V gene: TRBV2; CDR3 protein: CASSEDSGRLNEQFF; CDR3 DNA: TGTGCCAGCAGTGAGGATAGCGGGAGATTGAATGAGCAGTTCTTC
J gene: TRBJ2-7; CDR3 length: 14; clone size: -; D gene: -; V gene: TRBV6-5; CDR3 protein: CASSWDVVGGEQYF; CDR3 DNA: TGTGCCAGCAGCTGGGACGTTGTAGGGGGCGAGCAGTACTTC
J gene: TRBJ1-1; CDR3 length: 21; clone size: -; D gene: TRBD1; V gene: TRBV3-1/TRBV3-2; CDR3 protein: CATDRFGAKQGEVGINTEAFF; CDR3 DNA: TGTGCCACCGACCGCTTTGGGGCCAAACAGGGGGAGGTGGGGATTAACACTGAAGCTTTCTTT
J gene: TRBJ2-1; CDR3 length: 17; clone size: -; D gene: TRBD2; V gene: TRBV5-4; CDR3 protein: CASSSRAGGDPNNEQFF; CDR3 DNA: TGTGCCAGCAGCAGTAGAGCGGGGGGGGATCCCAACAATGAGCAGTTCTTC
J gene: TRBJ2-2; CDR3 length: 13; clone size: -; D gene: TRBD2; V gene: TRBV24-1; CDR3 protein: CAVLAVNTGELFF; CDR3 DNA: TGTGCCGTCCTAGCGGTGAACACCGGGGAGCTGTTTTTT
J gene: TRBJ2-1; CDR3 length: 15; clone size: -; D gene: TRBD2; V gene: TRBV6-5; CDR3 protein: CASSYTSGSHNEQFF; CDR3 DNA: TGTGCCAGCAGTTACACTAGCGGGAGCCACAATGAGCAGTTCTTC
J gene: TRBJ2-3; CDR3 length: 18; clone size: once; D gene: -; V gene: TRBV21-1; CDR3 protein: CASSDPVPLGGDTDTQYF; CDR3 DNA: TGTGCCAGCAGCGATCCGGTCCCCCTAGGGGGTGACACAGATACGCAGTATTTT
J gene: TRBJ1-2; CDR3 length: 13; clone size: -; D gene: -; V gene: TRBV3-1/TRBV3-2; CDR3 protein: CASSPWGFSGYTF; CDR3 DNA: TGTGCCAGCAGCCCATGGGGCTTCTCTGGCTACACCTTC
J gene: TRBJ1-3; CDR3 length: 15; clone size: few; D gene: -; V gene: TRBV5-5; CDR3 protein: CASSPDRNSGNTIYF; CDR3 DNA: TGTGCCAGCAGCCCTGACAGGAACTCTGGAAACACCATATATTTT
J gene: TRBJ2-5; CDR3 length: 22; clone size: once; D gene: -; V gene: TRBV15; CDR3 protein: CATSRDPRNDDLDSQRRETQYF; CDR3 DNA: TGTGCCACCAGCAGAGACCCACGAAACGACGACCTGGACTCACAACGGAGAGAGACCCAGTACTTC
J gene: TRBJ2-1; CDR3 length: 15; clone size: -; D gene: TRBD1; V gene: TRBV11-2; CDR3 protein: CASSWGGTGVYEQFF; CDR3 DNA: TGTGCCAGCAGCTGGGGCGGGACAGGGGTTTATGAGCAGTTCTTC
J gene: TRBJ2-1; CDR3 length: 15; clone size: -; D gene: TRBD2; V gene: TRBV14; CDR3 protein: CASSQSSGSHNEQFF; CDR3 DNA: TGTGCCAGCAGCCAGTCTAGCGGGAGCCACAATGAGCAGTTCTTC